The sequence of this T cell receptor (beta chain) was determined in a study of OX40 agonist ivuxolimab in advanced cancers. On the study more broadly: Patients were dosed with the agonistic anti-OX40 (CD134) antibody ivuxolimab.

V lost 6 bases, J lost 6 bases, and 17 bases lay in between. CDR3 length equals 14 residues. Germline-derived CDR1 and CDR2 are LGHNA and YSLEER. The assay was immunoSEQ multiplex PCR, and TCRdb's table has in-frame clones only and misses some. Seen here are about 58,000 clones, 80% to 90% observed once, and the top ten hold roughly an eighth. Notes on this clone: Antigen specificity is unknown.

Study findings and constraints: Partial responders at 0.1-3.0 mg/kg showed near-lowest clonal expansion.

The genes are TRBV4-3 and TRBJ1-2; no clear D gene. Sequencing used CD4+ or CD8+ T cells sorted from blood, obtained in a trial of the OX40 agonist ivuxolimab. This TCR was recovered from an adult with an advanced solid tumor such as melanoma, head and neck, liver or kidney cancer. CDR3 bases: TGCGCCAGCAGTTCAAGCATAGGGTGGGATGGCTACACCTTC. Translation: CASSSSIGWDGYTF.